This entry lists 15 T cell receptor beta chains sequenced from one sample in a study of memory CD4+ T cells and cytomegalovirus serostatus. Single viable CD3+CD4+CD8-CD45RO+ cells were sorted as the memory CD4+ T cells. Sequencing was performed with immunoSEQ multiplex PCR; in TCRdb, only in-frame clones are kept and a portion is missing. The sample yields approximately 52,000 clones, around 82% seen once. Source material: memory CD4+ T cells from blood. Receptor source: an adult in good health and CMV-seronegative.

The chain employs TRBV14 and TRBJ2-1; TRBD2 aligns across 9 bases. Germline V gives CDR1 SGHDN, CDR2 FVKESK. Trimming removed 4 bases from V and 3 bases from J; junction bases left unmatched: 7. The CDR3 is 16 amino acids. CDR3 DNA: TGTGCCAGCAGCCGTTGGGCGGGGGGGGGCTACAATGAGCAGTTCTTC. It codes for CASSRWAGGGYNEQFF. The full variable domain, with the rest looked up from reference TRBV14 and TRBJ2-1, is EAGVTQFPSHSVIEKGQTVTLRCDPISGHDNLYWYRRVMGKEIKFLLHFVKESKQDESGMPNNRFLAERTGGTYSTLKVQPAELEDSGVYFCASSRWAGGGYNEQFFGPGTRLTVL.

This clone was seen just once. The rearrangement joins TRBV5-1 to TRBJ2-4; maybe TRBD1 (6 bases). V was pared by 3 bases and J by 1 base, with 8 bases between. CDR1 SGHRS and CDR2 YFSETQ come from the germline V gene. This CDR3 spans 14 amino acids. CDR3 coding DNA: TGCGCCAGCAGCTCCACAGGGGCCAAAAACATTCAGTACTTC. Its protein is CASSSTGAKNIQYF.

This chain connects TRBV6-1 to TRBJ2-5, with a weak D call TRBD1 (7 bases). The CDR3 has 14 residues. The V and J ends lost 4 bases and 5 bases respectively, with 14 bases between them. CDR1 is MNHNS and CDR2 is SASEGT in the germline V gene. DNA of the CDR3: TGTGCCAGCAGTGGCGGGACAGTTGGGGAGACCCAGTACTTC. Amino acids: CASSGGTVGETQYF.

The CDR3 loop reads CASRPYITGEETQYF. The CDR3 DNA reads TGTGCCAGCAGACCCTACATTACAGGGGAAGAGACCCAGTACTTC. The V call is TRBV6-6, the J call TRBJ2-5, with 7 bases aligning to TRBD1. With V trimmed by 6 bases and J by 3 bases, 10 bases remained unmatched. CDR1 is MNHNY, CDR2 SVGAGI, per germline (reference sequence). The CDR3 has 15 amino acids.

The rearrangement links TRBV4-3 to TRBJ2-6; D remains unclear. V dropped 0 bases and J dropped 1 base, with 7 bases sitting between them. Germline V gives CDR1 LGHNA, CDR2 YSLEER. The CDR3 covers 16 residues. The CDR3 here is CASSQDISSGANVLTF. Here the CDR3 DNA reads TGCGCCAGCAGCCAAGATATCTCTTCTGGGGCCAACGTCCTGACTTTC.

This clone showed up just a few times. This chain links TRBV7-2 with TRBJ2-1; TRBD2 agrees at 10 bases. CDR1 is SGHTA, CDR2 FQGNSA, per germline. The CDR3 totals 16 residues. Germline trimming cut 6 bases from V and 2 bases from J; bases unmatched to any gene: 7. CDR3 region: CASSNERGGTYNEQFF. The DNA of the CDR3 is TGTGCCAGCAGTAATGAGCGGGGGGGTACCTACAATGAGCAGTTCTTC.

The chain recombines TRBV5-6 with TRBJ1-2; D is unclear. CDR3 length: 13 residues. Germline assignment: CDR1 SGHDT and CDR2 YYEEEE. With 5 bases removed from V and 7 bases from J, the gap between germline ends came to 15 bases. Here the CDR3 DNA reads TGTGCCAGCAGTCGGACCGGACCTGGTGGCTACACCTTC. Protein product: CASSRTGPGGYTF.

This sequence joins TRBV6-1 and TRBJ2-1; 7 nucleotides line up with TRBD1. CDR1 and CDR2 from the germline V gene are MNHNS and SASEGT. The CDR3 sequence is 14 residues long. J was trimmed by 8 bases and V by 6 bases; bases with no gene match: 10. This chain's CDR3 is CASRTSGTVHEQFF. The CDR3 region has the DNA TGTGCCAGCAGAACATCCGGGACAGTCCATGAGCAGTTCTTC.

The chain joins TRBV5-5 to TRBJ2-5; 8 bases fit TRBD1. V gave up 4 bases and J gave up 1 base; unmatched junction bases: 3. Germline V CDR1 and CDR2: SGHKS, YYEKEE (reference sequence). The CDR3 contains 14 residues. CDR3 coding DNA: TGTGCCAGCAGCCTGACAGGGGCCCAAGAGACCCAGTACTTC. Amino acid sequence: CASSLTGAQETQYF.

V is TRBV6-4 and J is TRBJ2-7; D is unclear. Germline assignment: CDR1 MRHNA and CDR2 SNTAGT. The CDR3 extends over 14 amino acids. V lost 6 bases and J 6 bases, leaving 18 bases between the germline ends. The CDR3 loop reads CASSLTTHKGEQYF. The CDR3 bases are TGTGCCAGCAGCCTCACTACCCACAAGGGCGAGCAGTACTTC.

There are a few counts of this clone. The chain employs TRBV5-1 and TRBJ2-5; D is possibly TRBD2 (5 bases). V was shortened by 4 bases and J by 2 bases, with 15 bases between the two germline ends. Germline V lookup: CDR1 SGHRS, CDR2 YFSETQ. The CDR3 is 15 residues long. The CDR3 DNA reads TGCGCCAGCAGCCCTTTGGGCAGGACTCAAGAGACCCAGTACTTC. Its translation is CASSPLGRTQETQYF.

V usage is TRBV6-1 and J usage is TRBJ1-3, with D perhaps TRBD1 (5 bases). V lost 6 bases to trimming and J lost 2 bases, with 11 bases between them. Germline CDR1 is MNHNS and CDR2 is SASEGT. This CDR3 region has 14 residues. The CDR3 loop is CASRQGRPGNTIYF. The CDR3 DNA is TGTGCCAGCAGGCAGGGTCGGCCTGGAAACACCATATATTTT.

CDR3 region: CASSYDGRGYEKLFF. The CDR3 DNA reads as TGTGCCAGCAGTTATGATGGCAGGGGGTACGAAAAACTGTTTTTT. This chain joins TRBV6-6 and TRBJ1-4, with 7 nucleotides matching TRBD1. CDR1 and CDR2 from the germline V gene are MNHNY and SVGAGI (reference sequence). The length of the CDR3 is 15 residues. Losses at the gene ends were 3 bases for V and 8 bases for J; bases not matched to a gene: 9.

In DNA form, the CDR3 reads TGTGCCAGCAGTTTGGTGAGAGGGCAGGGGTTTAACACCGGGGAGCTGTTTTTT. Its translation is CASSLVRGQGFNTGELFF. The genes are TRBV27 and TRBJ2-2, with D possibly TRBD1 on 6 matching bases. Germline CDR1 is MNHEY and CDR2 is SMNVEV (reference sequence). The ends were cut back, 3 bases at V and 2 bases at J, with 19 bases in the middle. This CDR3 has 18 amino acids.

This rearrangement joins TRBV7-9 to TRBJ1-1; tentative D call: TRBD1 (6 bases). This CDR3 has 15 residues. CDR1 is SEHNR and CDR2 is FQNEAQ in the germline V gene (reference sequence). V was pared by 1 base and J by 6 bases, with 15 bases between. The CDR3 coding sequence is TGTGCCAGCAGCTTAGTGGGGGGGGCGTGGGCTGAAGCTTTCTTT. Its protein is CASSLVGGAWAEAFF.